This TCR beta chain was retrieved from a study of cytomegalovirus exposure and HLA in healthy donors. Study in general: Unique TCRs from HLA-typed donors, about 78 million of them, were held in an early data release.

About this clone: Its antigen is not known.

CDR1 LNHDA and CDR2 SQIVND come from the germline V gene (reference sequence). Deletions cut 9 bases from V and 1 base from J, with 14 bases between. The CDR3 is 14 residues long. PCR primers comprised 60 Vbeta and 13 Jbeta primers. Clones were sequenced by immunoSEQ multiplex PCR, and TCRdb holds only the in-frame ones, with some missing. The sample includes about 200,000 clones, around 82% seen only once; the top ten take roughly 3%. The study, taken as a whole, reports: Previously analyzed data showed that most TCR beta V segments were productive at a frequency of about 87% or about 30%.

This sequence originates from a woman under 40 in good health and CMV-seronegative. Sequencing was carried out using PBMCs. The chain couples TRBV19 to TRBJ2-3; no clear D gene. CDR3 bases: TGTGCCAGCACTGACATATCCCGCACAGATACGCAGTATTTT. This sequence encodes CASTDISRTDTQYF.